This TCR beta chain emerged from a study of regulatory T cells in long-lasting Graves disease. As for time point: newly diagnosed GD, antithyroid drugs for less than 3 months. PBMCs provided the RNA from which the TCR library was made. Collection of peripheral blood (around 10 milliliters) was done using EDTA tubes. Arm-PCR with iRepertoire HTBI primers amplified the CDR3 regions for these TCR beta libraries. MiXCR, applied by TCRdb to the multiplex PCR reads, yields one record per CDR3 protein. The data contain a few hundred thousand distinct CDR3 sequences, over 15% of them singletons. This clonotype has a count of ten or more. Between the trimmed V and J ends, which lost 5 bases and 3 bases, there was a span of 11 bases. The CDR3 runs 13 residues. Germline CDR1 is MDHEN and CDR2 is SYDVKM. These data were also reused for a study on T cells in Graves' hyperthyroidism and ophthalmopathy.

This TCR came from a woman aged 18-29 years with Graves disease. The specimen was peripheral blood mononuclear cells (PBMCs), collected at new diagnosis, from a patient treated with antithyroid drugs. The V call is TRBV28, the J call TRBJ2-7, with a possible D match to TRBD2 (5 bases). The CDR3 protein is CASSIGINYEQYF. The CDR3 DNA follows: TGTGCCAGCAGTATCGGGATTAACTACGAGCAGTACTTC.